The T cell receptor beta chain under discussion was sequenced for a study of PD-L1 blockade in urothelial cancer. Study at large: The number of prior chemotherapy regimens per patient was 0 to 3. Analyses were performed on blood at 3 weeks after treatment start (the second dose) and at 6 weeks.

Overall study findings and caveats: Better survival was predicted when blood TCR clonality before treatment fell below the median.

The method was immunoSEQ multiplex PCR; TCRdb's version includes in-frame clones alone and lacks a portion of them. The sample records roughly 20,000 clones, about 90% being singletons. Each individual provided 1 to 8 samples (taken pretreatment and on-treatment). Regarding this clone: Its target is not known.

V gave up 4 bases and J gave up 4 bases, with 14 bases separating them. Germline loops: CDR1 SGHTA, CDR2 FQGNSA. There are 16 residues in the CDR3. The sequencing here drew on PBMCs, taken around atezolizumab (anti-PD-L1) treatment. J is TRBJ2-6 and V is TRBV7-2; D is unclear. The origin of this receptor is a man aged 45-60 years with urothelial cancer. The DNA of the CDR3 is TGTGCCAGCAGCTCGCTCCTCGGGTTCGGGGCCAACGTCCTGACTTTC. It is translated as CASSSLLGFGANVLTF.